The 25 T cell receptor beta chains reported below all come from one sample, sequenced in a study of cytomegalovirus exposure and HLA in healthy donors. The PCR was carried out with 60 Vbeta primers and 13 Jbeta primers. TCRdb's copy holds only in-frame clones and misses some; the assay was immunoSEQ multiplex PCR. The table includes over 90,000 clones, roughly three quarters detected once. What was sequenced was PBMCs. These receptors all come from a male donor in good health and CMV-seropositive.

The V gene is TRBV5-1, the J gene TRBJ2-3; D gene uncertain. This CDR3 is built from 16 residues. Germline CDR1 and CDR2: SGHRS and YFSETQ. Between the trimmed V and J ends, which lost 0 bases and 2 bases, there was a span of 13 bases. CDR3 region: CASSLGGATLTDTQYF. CDR3 nucleotides: TGCGCCAGCAGCTTGGGAGGCGCTACACTCACAGATACGCAGTATTTT.

The V call is TRBV19, the J call TRBJ2-1; possibly TRBD2 for D (6 bases). Germline V gene data show CDR1 as LNHDA and CDR2 as SQIVND (reference sequence). V lost 4 bases and J lost 5, with 12 bases in between. The CDR3 is 14 amino acids. CDR3 region: CASSRDSGNNEQFF. The CDR3 region has the DNA TGTGCCAGTAGTAGGGACTCGGGGAACAATGAGCAGTTCTTC.

This clone was found a few times. V gene TRBV28 combines with J gene TRBJ2-7, with TRBD1 as a possible D gene (6 bases). Trimming took off 5 bases at V and 1 base at J, with 9 bases between the two ends. The CDR3 loop spans 13 amino acids. Per germline, CDR1 MDHEN and CDR2 SYDVKM. The CDR3 nucleotides read TGTGCCAGCAGTCCCGGACAGTCCTACGAGCAGTACTTC. It specifies CASSPGQSYEQYF.

CDR3 residues: CASSVPPGQLNEKLFF. The DNA for the CDR3 is TGTGCCAGCAGTGTTCCCCCGGGACAGCTTAATGAAAAACTGTTTTTT. V and J are TRBV6-1 and TRBJ1-4; 7 bases line up with TRBD1. There are 16 residues in the CDR3. Germline V gene lookup returns CDR1 MNHNS and CDR2 SASEGT. Germline trimming cut 4 bases from V and 4 bases from J; bases unmatched to any gene: 9.

This chain joins TRBV2 and TRBJ1-6, with a weak D call TRBD1 (6 bases). Trimming cost V 6 bases and J 8 bases, with 14 bases left between them. The CDR3 is 14 residues long. Germline CDR1 SNHLY, CDR2 FYNNEI. The CDR3 region is CASRKQGLDSPLHF. CDR3 nucleotide sequence: TGTGCCAGCAGGAAACAGGGTCTGGATTCACCCCTCCACTTT. Based on the CDR3 plus reference TRBV2 and TRBJ1-6, the full variable domain is EPEVTQTPSHQVTQMGQEVILRCVPISNHLYFYWYRQILGQKVEFLVSFYNNEISEKSEIFDDQFSVERPDGSNFTLKIRSTKLEDSAMYFCASRKQGLDSPLHFGNGTRLTVT.

This sequence joins TRBV9 and TRBJ2-5; TRBD2 agrees at 9 bases. J was trimmed by 5 bases and V by 3 bases; bases with no gene match: 8. The CDR3 totals 15 residues. Germline CDR1 SGDLS, CDR2 YYNGEE. CDR3 in amino acids: CASSAGGLARETQYF. CDR3 sequence (DNA): TGTGCCAGCAGCGCTGGCGGACTAGCGAGGGAGACCCAGTACTTC.

The chain is built from TRBV28 and TRBJ2-5, with TRBD1 matching 11 bases. V shed 5 bases, J shed 5 bases, and the junction held 7 bases outside the gene matches. The CDR3 spans 15 residues. Germline CDR1 reads MDHEN; CDR2 reads SYDVKM. The CDR3 DNA follows: TGTGCCAGCAGTGGACAGGGGGCCCAACGGGAGACCCAGTACTTC. It codes for CASSGQGAQRETQYF.

The V and J genes are TRBV10-3 and TRBJ1-2; 11 bases fit TRBD1. This CDR3 is built from 14 residues. Losses at the gene ends were 10 bases for V and 6 bases for J; bases not matched to a gene: 10. Germline loops: CDR1 ENHRY, CDR2 SYGVKD. CDR3 amino acids: CATTHGQGANGYTF. As DNA, the CDR3 is TGTGCCACAACCCACGGACAGGGGGCTAATGGCTACACCTTC.

The chain links TRBV5-4 to TRBJ1-4, with D maybe TRBD1 (6 bases). Germline V gene data show CDR1 as SGHNT and CDR2 as YYREEE (reference sequence). This CDR3 spans 13 amino acids. V lost 4 bases and J lost 7, with 11 bases in between. As DNA, the CDR3 is TGTGCCAGCAGCCTTACAGGGTTTGAAAAACTGTTTTTT. It codes for CASSLTGFEKLFF.

V gene TRBV29-1 combines with J gene TRBJ1-2, with a tentative D call TRBD1 (6 bases). The CDR3 length is 13 residues. Trimming left V 4 bases short and J 3 bases short, with 12 bases between. CDR1 is SQVTM and CDR2 is ANQGSEA in the germline V gene. The CDR3 DNA sequence: TGCAGCGTTGGGGTAGGGGGTGACTATGGCTACACCTTC. This gives the protein CSVGVGGDYGYTF.

V is TRBV7-2 and J is TRBJ1-1; 7 bases are a match to TRBD1. The CDR3 runs 14 residues. V gave up 3 bases and J gave up 7 bases; unmatched junction bases: 8. Germline assignment: CDR1 SGHTA and CDR2 FQGNSA. For the CDR3, the DNA is TGTGCCAGCAGCTTTAACAGGGGAGAGGGTGAAGCTTTCTTT. This translates into CASSFNRGEGEAFF. The full variable domain, in which reference TRBV7-2 and TRBJ1-1 provide the parts outside the CDR3, is GAGVSQSPSNKVTEKGKDVELRCDPISGHTALYWYRQSLGQGLEFLIYFQGNSAPDKSGLPSDRFSAERTGGSVSTLTIQRTQQEDSAVYLCASSFNRGEGEAFFGQGTRLTVV.

This clone has only a few counts. The V call is TRBV29-1, the J call TRBJ2-7, with a tentative D call TRBD1 (6 bases). The CDR3 extends over 11 amino acids. V lost 7 bases and J lost 6, with 13 bases in between. CDR1 SQVTM and CDR2 ANQGSEA come from the germline V gene. Here the CDR3 reads CSGGTGLEQYF. As DNA, the CDR3 is TGCAGCGGAGGAACAGGGCTCGAGCAGTACTTC.

This chain links TRBV28 with TRBJ2-2, with D possibly matching TRBD2 (6 bases). This CDR3 contains 15 residues. Germline V lookup: CDR1 MDHEN, CDR2 SYDVKM. Trimming left V 2 bases short and J 3 bases short, with 10 bases between. For the CDR3, the DNA is TGTGCCAGCAGTTTAGGAGGGACTTACACCGGGGAGCTGTTTTTT. This encodes CASSLGGTYTGELFF.

The chain is built from TRBV11-2 and TRBJ2-7; possibly TRBD2 for D (5 bases). Germline V gives CDR1 SGHAT, CDR2 FQNNGV. The CDR3 has 15 residues. V was shortened by 1 base and J by 0 bases, with 10 bases between the two germline ends. The CDR3: CASSLVMGVSYEQYF. CDR3 in DNA: TGTGCCAGCAGCTTAGTGATGGGAGTCTCCTACGAGCAGTACTTC.

This clone has a single count. This chain joins TRBV19 and TRBJ2-1; 8 bases agree with TRBD2. V shed 2 bases and J 0 bases; nucleotides not matched to a gene: 0. The germline gives CDR1 LNHDA, CDR2 SQIVND (reference sequence). There are 15 residues in the CDR3. The CDR3 DNA follows: TGTGCCAGTAGTATAAGCGGGAGCTCCTACAATGAGCAGTTCTTC. Residues: CASSISGSSYNEQFF. Complete variable domain (other parts from reference TRBV19 and TRBJ2-1): DGGITQSPKYLFRKEGQNVTLSCEQNLNHDAMYWYRQDPGQGLRLIYYSQIVNDFQKGDIAEGYSVSREKKESFPLTVTSAQKNPTAFYLCASSISGSSYNEQFFGPGTRLTVL.

The rearrangement joins TRBV28 to TRBJ1-1; TRBD1 matches 7 bases. J was trimmed by 1 base and V by 5 bases; bases with no gene match: 1. The germline CDR1 and CDR2 sequences are MDHEN and SYDVKM. This CDR3 is built from 13 residues. CDR3 coding DNA: TGTGCCAGCAGTCACAGGGGGAACACTGAAGCTTTCTTT. This gives the protein CASSHRGNTEAFF.

The chain recombines TRBV11-2 with TRBJ2-1; TRBD1 matches at 9 bases. Per the germline V gene, CDR1 is SGHAT and CDR2 is FQNNGV. The CDR3 contains 16 residues. Unmatched junction bases numbered 12, after V lost 5 bases and J lost 7 bases. CDR3 nucleotides: TGTGCCAGCAGCCAGGGGACCGGGACAGGGAGGAATGAGCAGTTCTTC. This sequence encodes CASSQGTGTGRNEQFF.

The V and J genes are TRBV30 and TRBJ2-7; D perhaps matches TRBD1 (5 bases). The CDR3 length is 14 residues. V was cut by 0 bases and J by 2 bases, with 11 bases left in between. The germline V gene has CDR1 GTSNPN and CDR2 SVGIG (reference sequence). The CDR3 protein is CAWSVLLGAYEQYF. The CDR3 DNA follows: TGTGCCTGGAGTGTACTGCTAGGGGCCTACGAGCAGTACTTC.

The chain's CDR3 is CASAPHGSPYEQYF. The CDR3 DNA follows: TGTGCCAGCGCCCCTCATGGTAGCCCCTACGAGCAGTACTTC. J is TRBJ2-7 and V is TRBV28; unclear D gene. From germline, CDR1 is MDHEN and CDR2 SYDVKM. V was trimmed by 8 bases and J by 2 bases, leaving 16 bases between them. The CDR3 spans 14 residues. The variable domain in full, with the rest retrieved from reference TRBV28 and TRBJ2-7, is DVKVTQSSRYLVKRTGEKVFLECVQDMDHENMFWYRQDPGLGLRLIYFSYDVKMKEKGDIPEGYSVSREKKERFSLILESASTNQTSMYLCASAPHGSPYEQYFGPGTRLTVT.

This chain joins TRBV20-1 and TRBJ1-1; perhaps TRBD1 as D (5 bases). This CDR3 is built from 11 residues. The V gene's germline CDR1 is DFQATT and CDR2 SNEGSKA (reference sequence). In DNA form, the CDR3 reads TGCAGGGGTGGGGCAAACACTGAAGCTTTCTTT. The encoded protein is CRGGANTEAFF.

DNA of the CDR3: TGTGCCAGCAGTTACTCGGGGCAGGGAAATCAGCCCCAGCATTTT. Translation: CASSYSGQGNQPQHF. The J gene is TRBJ1-5, the V gene TRBV6-5; D perhaps matches TRBD1 (5 bases). Trimming shortened V by 0 bases and J by 4 bases, and 10 bases separated the two germline ends. The V gene's germline CDR1 is MNHEY and CDR2 SVGAGI. The CDR3 spans 15 residues.

CDR3 sequence (DNA): TGTGCCAGCAGCACACGGGACAGAATTGGCTACACCTTC. This codes for CASSTRDRIGYTF. The V call is TRBV21-1, the J call TRBJ1-2; the table assigns TRBD1, which was not confirmed against the DNA. TRBV21-1 is annotated as a pseudogene. The CDR3 length is 13 residues.

The V and J genes are TRBV5-1 and TRBJ2-7; the D gene is possibly TRBD1 (6 bases). Germline assignment: CDR1 SGHRS and CDR2 YFSETQ. The V gene lost 3 bases and the J gene lost 6 bases, with 13 bases spanning the gap. The CDR3 spans 13 residues. CDR3 sequence: CASSSQGLLEQYF. The DNA for the CDR3 is TGCGCCAGCAGCTCGCAGGGGCTCCTCGAGCAGTACTTC.

CDR3: CASSDWGRQPTYEQYF. CDR3 in DNA: TGTGCCAGCAGTGACTGGGGTAGACAGCCCACCTACGAGCAGTACTTC. The chain joins TRBV6-4 to TRBJ2-5, with D possibly TRBD1 on 5 matching bases. With the DNA end fitting TRBJ2-7 better, the J assignment may be wrong. Germline V gene data show CDR1 as MRHNA and CDR2 as SNTAGT. The CDR3 consists of 16 residues.

The chain carries TRBV7-2 and TRBJ1-1; maybe TRBD1 (5 bases). This CDR3 region has 13 residues. Looked up from germline, CDR1 is SGHTA and CDR2 is FQGNSA. V lost 2 bases and J lost 4, with 8 bases in between. The CDR3 reads CASSLKRGTEAFF. Here the CDR3 DNA reads TGTGCCAGCAGCTTAAAAAGGGGCACTGAAGCTTTCTTT.